This T cell receptor beta chain was sequenced during a study of blood T cell repertoires in COVID-19 (dated by TCRdb to about 2020). Turning to the overall study: Samples covering the acute and convalescent phases of COVID-19 were provided by collaborators in the United States, Italy and Spain. The material from the prospective study consisted of cDNA or gDNA derived from T cells, B-cell-depleted T cells, or PBMCs. The dataset comprised deeply sampled blood TCRbeta repertoires from subjects exposed to, actively infected with, or recovered from COVID-19. A freely available public database, intended as a resource for researchers studying the immune response to SARS-CoV-2, is where the repertoires were released. The samples were drawn from two sources: the first 160 participants of the ongoing ImmuneRACE study, and about 1,300 subjects contributed by 6 global collaborators. Sample metadata almost always included a de-identified subject ID, COVID-19 status, age in years and sex. Where available, HLA class I and class II types were taken from metadata supplied by the sample provider and were not determined by assay-based typing.

Collaborating institutions collected whole blood in K2EDTA tubes following their own protocols. For TCRbeta analysis, collaborators shipped samples as frozen whole blood, isolated PBMCs, or DNA extracted from either of those sample types. V is shortened by 6 bases, J by 5 bases, and the region joining them spans 16 bases. Reading the germline V gene gives CDR1 MDHEN and CDR2 SYDVKM. The CDR3, from cysteine to phenylalanine, totals 14 residues. Solely the CDR3 DNA is kept, with 42 bases framed from the first base. Turning to this clone: The target of this receptor is not known. No much larger clonotype is one base removed from it; base qualities were not supplied.

TCRbeta CDR3 regions were amplified from genomic DNA using the immunoSEQ Assay, a bias-controlled multiplex PCR. The paper's data handling went like this. The number of nucleated cells in each sample was estimated from the amplification of reference gene primers within the assay. To quantify the absolute abundance of each unique TCRbeta CDR3 rearrangement, sequence reads were collapsed and filtered. Productive Simpson clonality was computed per sample as the square root of Simpson's diversity index over productive rearrangements. TCRdb provides this immuneACCESS table in a form limited to in-frame rearrangements. Some clones are lacking; in checked studies, under half of them reflect an unresolved V gene, and why the rest are absent is not known. From that table come the V and J calls and clone size; the DNA was used to work out D and trimming. The sample yields tens of thousands of clones; roughly 92% were counted once. The biggest ten clones account for 5.5% to 6% of the sample.

Points the paper makes about the study in general: How much clinical and demographic metadata was included differed by source and by participant, and the metadata was provided uncurated.

The material sequenced was peripheral blood. The receptor comes from a human donor in a cohort sampled during active COVID-19. The chain is encoded by TRBV28 joined to TRBJ1-2; D gene: possibly TRBD1, on 5 matching bases. The DNA sequence is given as TGTGCCAGCAGCTCTACCTCGGGGGGATATGGCTACACCTTC. The encoded protein is CASSSTSGGYGYTF.